These T cell receptor beta chains were read from a single sample in a study of blood T cell repertoires in COVID-19. Sequenced by immunoSEQ multiplex PCR; TCRdb stores in-frame clones only, minus some. The data contain 200,000 to 250,000 clones, about 82% of them singletons. The material sequenced was PBMCs or T cells enriched from blood (not recorded which). These receptors originate from a woman aged 50 to 65 who had recovered from COVID-19. CDR3s include the opening cysteine and the closing phenylalanine or tryptophan.

TRBV6-2/TRBV6-3	TRBJ1-2	CASSLPTQGADYGYTF
TRBV6-5	TRBJ1-4	CASTWTATNEKLFF
TRBV28	TRBJ2-1	CASSLFISSGRDEQFF
TRBV5-1	TRBJ2-1	CASSPGLEPEQFF
TRBV3-1/TRBV3-2	TRBJ2-5	CASSQVLGGSGETQYF
TRBV3-1/TRBV3-2	TRBJ2-4	CASSQGRGFAKNIQYF
TRBV9	TRBJ1-2	CASSDRTGANYGYTF
TRBV4-3	TRBJ1-3	CASSQDSFSGNTIYF
TRBV4-2	TRBJ2-3	CASSQDTGVPDTQYF
TRBV23-1	TRBJ1-1	CASSPGGKAGTEAFF
TRBV19	TRBJ2-1	CASSIFEGLLDEQFF
TRBV7-2	TRBJ1-1	CASSLRPDTEAFF
TRBV5-1	TRBJ2-6	CASSPDPGQATGANVLTF
TRBV10-2	TRBJ2-2	CASSESTRDTGELFF
TRBV2	TRBJ2-1	CASSEPVAHIEQFF
TRBV7-9	TRBJ1-5	CASSPTASPYNQPQHF
TRBV19	TRBJ1-3	CASSGTGLSSGNTIYF
TRBV4-3	TRBJ2-7	CASSRTGTGGAEQYF
TRBV4-1	TRBJ1-1	CASSQPGIRDTEAFF
TRBV7-3	TRBJ2-5	CASSLGQGTKTQYF
TRBV7-8	TRBJ1-2	CASSVETGGVNYGYTF
TRBV19	TRBJ2-7	CASSIGSGGYEQYF
TRBV7-3	TRBJ2-1	CASSSTWTSGRNEQFF
TRBV5-4	TRBJ2-1	CASSSTSGRAYEQFF
TRBV6-4	TRBJ1-2	CARRGRVAPTNYGYTF
TRBV4-1	TRBJ2-1	CASSRTSGKPSYNEQFF
TRBV4-2	TRBJ1-2	CASSQEVGNKQGLYTF
TRBV27	TRBJ2-1	CASSEAPGLATSSYNEQFF
TRBV4-3	TRBJ2-5	CASSQVWGKVRGETQYF
TRBV7-9	TRBJ1-3	CASSLSGYGNTIYF
TRBV5-5	TRBJ1-6	CASSLDTSPNNSPLHF
TRBV9	TRBJ2-5	CASSIHGATQETQYF
TRBV4-3	TRBJ1-1	CASSQFEGGHTEAFF
TRBV19	TRBJ1-2	CASSIISTGAGYGYTF
TRBV27	TRBJ2-5	CASSLADRMETQYF
TRBV29-1	TRBJ1-2	CSVGPTGGSYGYTF
TRBV4-1	TRBJ2-2	CASRDFDTGELFF
TRBV6-5	TRBJ2-3	CASSDRLTDTQYF
TRBV3-1/TRBV3-2	TRBJ1-4	CASSWGSGGTNEKLFF
TRBV18	TRBJ1-4	CASSPMNRINEKLFF
TRBV27	TRBJ2-3	CASSGTGLTDTQYF
TRBV27	TRBJ1-3	CASRRAGTGENTIYF
TRBV19	TRBJ1-5	CASSIVGRGNSNQPQHF
TRBV7-2	TRBJ2-1	CASSTPAGGRNNEQFF
TRBV9	TRBJ1-2	CASSAGGRVGYTF
TRBV7-3	TRBJ2-3	CASSSNFFTDTQYF
TRBV28	TRBJ1-4	CASSFGTDLNEKLFF
TRBV11-2	TRBJ2-5	CASSFFRQETQYF
TRBV7-6	TRBJ1-1	CASSPGTGDQVEAFF
TRBV15	TRBJ1-5	CATSRATGVSNQPQHF
TRBV7-2	TRBJ2-7	CASSLGTWDRQQYF